This TCR beta chain is from a study of technical replicates of blood from a handful of donors. V was pared by 7 bases and J by 3 bases, with 28 bases between. CDR3 length: 20 residues. Germline lookup yields CDR1 LNHDA and CDR2 SQIVND (reference sequence). The protocol was immunoSEQ multiplex PCR, while the TCRdb copy is restricted to in-frame clones and leaves out a portion. This table has 60,000 to 80,000 clones, about 91% appearing once. This receptor was obtained from a human donor in good health. Sample: T cells isolated from PBMCs. V is TRBV19 and J is TRBJ2-6; no clear D. The CDR3 loop is CASTFRGSRQPIVGANVLTF. CDR3 coding DNA: TGTGCCAGTACGTTCCGAGGATCCCGGCAGCCTATAGTTGGGGCCAACGTCCTGACTTTC. The whole variable domain, remainder taken from reference TRBV19 and TRBJ2-6, is DGGITQSPKYLFRKEGQNVTLSCEQNLNHDAMYWYRQDPGQGLRLIYYSQIVNDFQKGDIAEGYSVSREKKESFPLTVTSAQKNPTAFYLCASTFRGSRQPIVGANVLTFGAGSRLTVL.